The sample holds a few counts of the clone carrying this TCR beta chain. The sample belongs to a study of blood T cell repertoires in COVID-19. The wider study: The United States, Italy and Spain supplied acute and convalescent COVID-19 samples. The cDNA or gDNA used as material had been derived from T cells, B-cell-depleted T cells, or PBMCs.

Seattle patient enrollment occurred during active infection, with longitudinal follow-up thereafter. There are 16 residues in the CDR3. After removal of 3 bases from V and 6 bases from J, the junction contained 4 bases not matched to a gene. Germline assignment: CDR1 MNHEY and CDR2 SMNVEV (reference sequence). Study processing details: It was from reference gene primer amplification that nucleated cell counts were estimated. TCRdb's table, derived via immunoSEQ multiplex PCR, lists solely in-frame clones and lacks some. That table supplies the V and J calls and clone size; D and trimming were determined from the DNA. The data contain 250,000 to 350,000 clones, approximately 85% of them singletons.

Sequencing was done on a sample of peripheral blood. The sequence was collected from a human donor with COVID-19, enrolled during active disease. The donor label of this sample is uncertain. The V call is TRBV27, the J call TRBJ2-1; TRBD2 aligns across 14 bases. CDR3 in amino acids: CASSFRTSGRTNEQFF. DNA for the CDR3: TGTGCCAGCAGTTTTCGGACTAGCGGGAGGACCAATGAGCAGTTCTTC.